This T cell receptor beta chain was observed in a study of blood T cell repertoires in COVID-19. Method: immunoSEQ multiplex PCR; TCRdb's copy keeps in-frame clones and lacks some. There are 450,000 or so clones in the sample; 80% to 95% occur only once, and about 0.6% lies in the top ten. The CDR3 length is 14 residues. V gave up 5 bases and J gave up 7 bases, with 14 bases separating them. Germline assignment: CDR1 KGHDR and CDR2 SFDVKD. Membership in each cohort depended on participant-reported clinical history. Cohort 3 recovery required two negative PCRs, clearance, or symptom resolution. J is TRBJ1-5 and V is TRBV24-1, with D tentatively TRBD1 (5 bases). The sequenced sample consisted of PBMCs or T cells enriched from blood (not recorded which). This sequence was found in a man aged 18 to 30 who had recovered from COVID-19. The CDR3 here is CATSGKGIWQPQHF. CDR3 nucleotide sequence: TGTGCCACCAGTGGTAAGGGGATTTGGCAGCCCCAGCATTTT.